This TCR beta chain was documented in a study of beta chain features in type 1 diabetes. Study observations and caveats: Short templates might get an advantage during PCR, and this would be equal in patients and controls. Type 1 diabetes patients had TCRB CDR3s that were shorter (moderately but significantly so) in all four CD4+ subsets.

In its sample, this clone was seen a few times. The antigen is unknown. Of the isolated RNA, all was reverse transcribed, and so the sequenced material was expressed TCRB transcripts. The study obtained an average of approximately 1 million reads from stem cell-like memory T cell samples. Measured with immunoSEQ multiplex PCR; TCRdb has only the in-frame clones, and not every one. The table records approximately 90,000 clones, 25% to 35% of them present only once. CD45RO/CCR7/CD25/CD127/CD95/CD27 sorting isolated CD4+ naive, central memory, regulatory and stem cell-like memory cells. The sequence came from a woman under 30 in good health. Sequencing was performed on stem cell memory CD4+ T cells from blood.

CDR3 coding DNA: TGTGCCAGCAACTGGAGCGGGACAGGCGACGAGCAGTACTTC. Amino acids: CASNWSGTGDEQYF. The chain carries TRBV2 and TRBJ2-7, with a tentative D call TRBD1 (8 bases). Trimming took off 7 bases at V and 5 bases at J, with 18 bases between the two ends. The germline CDR1 and CDR2 sequences are SNHLY and FYNNEI. The CDR3 consists of 14 residues. The variable domain in full, with the rest retrieved from reference TRBV2 and TRBJ2-7, is EPEVTQTPSHQVTQMGQEVILRCVPISNHLYFYWYRQILGQKVEFLVSFYNNEISEKSEIFDDQFSVERPDGSNFTLKIRSTKLEDSAMYFCASNWSGTGDEQYFGPGTRLTVT.